The rows below give T cell receptor beta chains drawn from one sample of a study of early stage breast cancer tumors. The table came from immunoSEQ multiplex PCR; TCRdb's copy has only in-frame clones and leaves some out. Of tens of thousands of clones in the sample, more than 65% were seen once. Sequenced sample: blood. These receptors all come from a person aged 55 to 70 with breast cancer. Each CDR3 is given with its conserved first and last residue. Each record gives: J gene, V gene, clone size, D gene, CDR3 DNA, CDR3 protein. D genes are given only for firm matches. A row's size may be missing; if present it is once, few, many or a size class.

>TRBJ1-2|TRBV10-2|NA|NA
TGCGCGATCCAGGAGGGATTGGTGAGAGACTATGGCTACACCTTC
CAIQEGLVRDYGYTF
>TRBJ2-7|TRBV5-5|NA|NA
TGTGCCAGCAGCGACAGATACGAGCAGTACTTC
CASSDRYEQYF
>TRBJ2-2|TRBV6-4|NA|NA
TGTGCCAGCAGTATGGCTAGTAACACCGGGGAGCTGTTTTTT
CASSMASNTGELFF
>TRBJ2-7|TRBV9|many|TRBD1
TGTGCCAGCAGCCCACACCCCCCGGACAGGGGTAGCTACGAGCAGTACTTC
CASSPHPPDRGSYEQYF
>TRBJ1-6|TRBV2|NA|TRBD1
TGTGCCGGGCAAACAGGGGCAAGCTCCTATAATTCACCCCTCCACTTT
CAGQTGASSYNSPLHF
>TRBJ1-2|TRBV11-2|NA|NA
TGTGCCAGCAGCTTAATCCAGGGATCTAACTATGGCTACACCTTC
CASSLIQGSNYGYTF
>TRBJ2-5|TRBV19|NA|NA
TGTGCCAGTAGTGCCAAGGGGGAGACCCAGTACTTC
CASSAKGETQYF
>TRBJ2-3|TRBV5-6|NA|NA
TGTGCCAGCAACGGCCCGAGTCTAGATACGAAGGCCCGGGCAGATACGCAGTATTTT
CASNGPSLDTKARADTQYF
>TRBJ1-5|TRBV2|NA|NA
TGTGCCAGCAGTCAGGACGGTGATCAGCCCCAGCATTTT
CASSQDGDQPQHF
>TRBJ1-5|TRBV7-9|few|TRBD1
TGTGCCAGCAGCTTAGGGGACAGAAATCAGCCCCAGCATTTT
CASSLGDRNQPQHF
>TRBJ2-5|TRBV7-9|NA|NA
TGTGCCAGCAGCTTAGAGCGACAGCAAGAGACCCAGTACTTC
CASSLERQQETQYF
>TRBJ2-3|TRBV6-1|once|TRBD2
TGTGCCAGCAGTGAGAGTGTAGCGGGGGAAACAGATACGCAGTATTTT
CASSESVAGETDTQYF
>TRBJ2-1|TRBV6-1|NA|NA
TGTGCCAGCAGTGATTGGGGGTCCTCCTACAATGAGCAGTTCTTC
CASSDWGSSYNEQFF
>TRBJ1-1|TRBV9|NA|TRBD1
TGTGCCAGCAGCGCCGGGACAGGGTACGACACTGAAGCTTTCTTT
CASSAGTGYDTEAFF
>TRBJ2-5|TRBV10-3|NA|NA
TGTGCCACCCGCCAGGAGGCTCAAGAGACCCAGTACTTC
CATRQEAQETQYF
>TRBJ2-5|TRBV7-9|NA|TRBD2
TGTGCCAGCACGCGGGGACTAGCGGGGGGAGAGACCCAGTACTTC
CASTRGLAGGETQYF
>TRBJ1-2|TRBV30|NA|NA
TGTGCCGTCGCATTGTTTAACTATGGCTACACCTTC
CAVALFNYGYTF
>TRBJ1-5|TRBV5-1|NA|TRBD1
TGCGCCAGCAGCTTGGGGGGGACAGGAGATTCGCCCCAGCATTTT
CASSLGGTGDSPQHF
>TRBJ1-2|TRBV5-1|NA|TRBD1
TGCGCCAGCACCGACAGGGGTCAGGCCAACTATGGCTACACCTTC
CASTDRGQANYGYTF
>TRBJ2-7|TRBV12-5|NA|NA
TGTGCTAGTGGTTTGGTTGGGGAGCCCTACGAGCAGTACTTC
CASGLVGEPYEQYF
>TRBJ2-3|TRBV7-2|NA|TRBD2
TGTGCCAGCAGCTACACCGGGACTAGCGGTTCAAATACGCAGTATTTT
CASSYTGTSGSNTQYF
>TRBJ1-1|TRBV19|NA|TRBD1
TGTGCCAGTAGTCTCCAGGGGGGTACTGAAGCTTTCTTT
CASSLQGGTEAFF
>TRBJ2-7|TRBV18|NA|NA
TGTGCCAGCTCACAACAGGTCTACGAGCAGTACTTC
CASSQQVYEQYF
>TRBJ2-3|TRBV5-6|once|NA
TGTGCCAGCAGCCAATCAGGGTTAAGCGGTCGCACAGATACGCAGTATTTT
CASSQSGLSGRTDTQYF
>TRBJ2-3|TRBV11-2|NA|TRBD2
TGTGCCAGCAGCCCTGGACTAGGGACGACGCAGTATTTT
CASSPGLGTTQYF
>TRBJ1-1|TRBV5-1|NA|NA
TGCGCCAGCAGCTTGCCCGGCCGAAGGCGTGGTTACACTGAAGCTTTCTTT
CASSLPGRRRGYTEAFF
>TRBJ1-1|TRBV2|NA|TRBD1
TGTGCCAGCAGAAGACAGGGGGCGAACACTGAAGCTTTCTTT
CASRRQGANTEAFF
>TRBJ1-2|TRBV29-1|NA|NA
TGCAGCGTTCAATCCGGGGGCCCTAGCTATGGCTACACCTTC
CSVQSGGPSYGYTF
>TRBJ2-7|TRBV2|NA|NA
TGTGCCAGCAGGGCTGCTTCCAGCAGCTACGAGCAGTACTTC
CASRAASSSYEQYF
>TRBJ1-5|TRBV18|NA|TRBD1
TGTGCCAGCTTCCCCACCGAGGGGACAGGGGGCAGTCAGCCCCAGCATTTT
CASFPTEGTGGSQPQHF
>TRBJ2-3|TRBV5-1|NA|NA
TGCGCCAGCGTCGGAGGGATCCCCACAGATACGCAGTATTTT
CASVGGIPTDTQYF
>TRBJ2-7|TRBV6-5|once|NA
TGTGCCAGCAGTTCACTCCGGACAGGGAGGGACGAGCAGTACTTC
CASSSLRTGRDEQYF
>TRBJ2-7|TRBV7-9|NA|TRBD2
TGTGCCAGCAGTTTCCGCGGGGGGGCGGGGGAGCAGTACTTC
CASSFRGGAGEQYF
>TRBJ2-3|TRBV7-2|NA|TRBD2
TGTGCCAGCAGCTTACAGCGGGGCCAGTCAGATACGCAGTATTTT
CASSLQRGQSDTQYF
>TRBJ2-3|TRBV4-3|NA|NA
TGCGCCAGCAGCCAATTCCCGGGGTCCCATACGCAGTATTTT
CASSQFPGSHTQYF
>TRBJ2-7|TRBV11-2|NA|NA
TGTGCCAGCAGCCTAGATGGAAGATACGAGCAGTACTTC
CASSLDGRYEQYF
>TRBJ2-1|TRBV7-6|NA|TRBD2
TGTGCCAGCAGCTTAGTAGCGGGAGGCAACAATGAGCAGTTCTTC
CASSLVAGGNNEQFF
>TRBJ1-1|TRBV5-1|NA|NA
TGCGCCAGCAGCTTGGAGTCCTCACCCAACACTGAAGCTTTCTTT
CASSLESSPNTEAFF
>TRBJ2-5|TRBV19|NA|NA
TGTGCCAGTAGTCCGGAAAACAGGGAGACCCAGTACTTC
CASSPENRETQYF
>TRBJ1-5|TRBV4-3|NA|NA
TGCGCCAGCAGCCAAGAGACAGGAGGGCAGCCCCAGCATTTT
CASSQETGGQPQHF
>TRBJ2-2|TRBV27|NA|NA
TGTGCCAGCAGTTTATTAGGCTCCCCCACCGGGGAGCTGTTTTTT
CASSLLGSPTGELFF
>TRBJ2-7|TRBV2|NA|NA
TGTGCCAGCAGTTACCAGGGGGGCTCCTACGAGCAGTACTTC
CASSYQGGSYEQYF
>TRBJ1-4|TRBV2|NA|NA
TGTGCCAGCAGTGTAACAGTAAATAATGAAAAACTGTTTTTT
CASSVTVNNEKLFF
>TRBJ2-7|TRBV4-1|NA|NA
TGCGCCAGCAGCCAAGATGGAGGGGGGCCTTTGTCCGAGCAGTACTTC
CASSQDGGGPLSEQYF
>TRBJ2-1|TRBV29-1|NA|NA
TGCAGCGTTGTCTCCTACAATGAGCAGTTCTTC
CSVVSYNEQFF
>TRBJ1-2|TRBV11-2|NA|NA
TGTGCCAGCTCCTTTGGGAACTATGGCTACACCTTC
CASSFGNYGYTF
>TRBJ2-5|TRBV7-9|NA|NA
TGTGCCAGCAGCGCTCTCGCGTTAGAGACCCAGTACTTC
CASSALALETQYF
>TRBJ1-1|TRBV2|NA|NA
TGTGCCAGCAGTGAAGGTCGGCCGGAGGAGGGTACTGAAGCTTTCTTT
CASSEGRPEEGTEAFF
>TRBJ1-6|TRBV11-2|NA|NA
TGTGCCAGCAGCTTAGGTCTACGCTATAATTCACCCCTCCACTTT
CASSLGLRYNSPLHF
>TRBJ1-5|TRBV28|NA|NA
TGTGCCAGCAGTTCGGGTACAGGCCCCAATCAGCCCCAGCATTTT
CASSSGTGPNQPQHF
>TRBJ2-7|TRBV6-1|NA|TRBD1
TGTGCCAGCAGTGATTGGGGACAGGGGGCCTACGAGCAGTACTTC
CASSDWGQGAYEQYF
>TRBJ2-1|TRBV6-1|NA|NA
TGTGCCAGCAGTTTCCTCAATGAGCAGTTCTTC
CASSFLNEQFF